Sequencing of this T cell receptor beta chain was carried out in a study of blood T cell repertoires in COVID-19. About the study: Sample material is recorded as cDNA or gDNA derived from T cells, B-cell-depleted T cells, or PBMCs.

A Seattle source enrolled patients during active infection and followed them longitudinally. In the original workflow: Reference gene primer amplification in the assay estimated nucleated cell counts. Measured with immunoSEQ multiplex PCR; TCRdb has only the in-frame clones, and not every one. The D gene and trimming were derived from the DNA, and the V and J assignments and clone size from that table. The profile shows approximately 250,000 clones, around 90% of them singletons. This clonotype was obtained from a woman in her seventies with COVID-19, enrolled during active disease. Sequenced sample: peripheral blood.

The chain's CDR3 is CASSGGSGNGYEQYF. CDR3 coding DNA: TGTGCCAGCAGCGGTGGTTCGGGGAATGGCTACGAGCAGTACTTC. The genes are TRBV7-9 and TRBJ2-7, with D maybe TRBD2 (5 bases). The germline CDR1 and CDR2 sequences are SEHNR and FQNEAQ (reference sequence). The CDR3 is made up of 15 amino acids. The V end lost 5 bases, the J end lost 3 bases, and 17 bases lay between the germline ends.